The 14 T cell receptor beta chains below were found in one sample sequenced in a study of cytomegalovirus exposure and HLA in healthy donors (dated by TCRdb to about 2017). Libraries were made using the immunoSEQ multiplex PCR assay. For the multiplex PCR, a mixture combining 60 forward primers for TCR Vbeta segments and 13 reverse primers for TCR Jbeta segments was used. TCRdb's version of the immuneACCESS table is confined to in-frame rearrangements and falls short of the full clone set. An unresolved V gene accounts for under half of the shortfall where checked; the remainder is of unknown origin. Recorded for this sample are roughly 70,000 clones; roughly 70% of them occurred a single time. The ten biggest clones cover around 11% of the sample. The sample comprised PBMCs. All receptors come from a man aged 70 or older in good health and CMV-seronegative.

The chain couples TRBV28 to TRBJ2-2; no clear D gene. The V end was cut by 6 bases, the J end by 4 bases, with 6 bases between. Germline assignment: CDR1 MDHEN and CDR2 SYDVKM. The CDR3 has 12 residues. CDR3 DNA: TGTGCCAGCAGGGCAGTCACCGGGGAGCTGTTTTTT. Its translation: CASRAVTGELFF. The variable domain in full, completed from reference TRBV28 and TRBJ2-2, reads DVKVTQSSRYLVKRTGEKVFLECVQDMDHENMFWYRQDPGLGLRLIYFSYDVKMKEKGDIPEGYSVSREKKERFSLILESASTNQTSMYLCASRAVTGELFFGEGSRLTVL.

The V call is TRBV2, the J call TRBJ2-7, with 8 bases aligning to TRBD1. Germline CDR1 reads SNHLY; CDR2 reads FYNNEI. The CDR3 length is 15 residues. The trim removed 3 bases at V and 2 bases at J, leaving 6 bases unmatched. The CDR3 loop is CASSEQGQVPYEQYF. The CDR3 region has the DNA TGTGCCAGCAGTGAGCAGGGACAGGTTCCCTACGAGCAGTACTTC.

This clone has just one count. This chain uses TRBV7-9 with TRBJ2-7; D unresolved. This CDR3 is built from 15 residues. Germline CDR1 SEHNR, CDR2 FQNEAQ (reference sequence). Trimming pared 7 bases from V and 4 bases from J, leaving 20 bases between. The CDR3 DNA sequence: TGTGCCAGCACCTCCCCCAACGACTGGAAATACGAGCAGTACTTC. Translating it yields CASTSPNDWKYEQYF.

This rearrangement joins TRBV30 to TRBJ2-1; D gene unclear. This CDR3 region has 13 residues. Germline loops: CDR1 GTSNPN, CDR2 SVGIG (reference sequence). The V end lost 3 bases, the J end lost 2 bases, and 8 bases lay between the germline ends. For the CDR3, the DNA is TGTGCCTGGAGCACGGGTGCCTACAATGAGCAGTTCTTC. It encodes CAWSTGAYNEQFF.

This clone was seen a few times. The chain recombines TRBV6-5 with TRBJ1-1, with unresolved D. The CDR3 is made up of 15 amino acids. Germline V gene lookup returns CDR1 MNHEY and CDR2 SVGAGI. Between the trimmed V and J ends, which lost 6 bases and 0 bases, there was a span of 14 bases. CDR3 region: CASSKNRPMNTEAFF. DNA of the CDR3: TGTGCCAGCAGCAAGAACAGACCCATGAACACTGAAGCTTTCTTT.

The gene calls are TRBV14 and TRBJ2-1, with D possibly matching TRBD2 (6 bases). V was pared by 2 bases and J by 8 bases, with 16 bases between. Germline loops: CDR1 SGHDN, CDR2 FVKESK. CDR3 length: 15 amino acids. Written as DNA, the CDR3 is TGTGCCAGCAGCCAATTTCGGGAGCGGTGGGATGAGCAGTTCTTC. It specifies CASSQFRERWDEQFF.

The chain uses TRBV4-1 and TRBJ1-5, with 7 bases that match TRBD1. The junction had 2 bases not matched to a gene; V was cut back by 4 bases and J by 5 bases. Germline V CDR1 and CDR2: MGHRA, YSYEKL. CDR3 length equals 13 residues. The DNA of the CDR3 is TGCGCCAGCAGCCCTACAGGGGATCAGCCCCAGCATTTT. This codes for CASSPTGDQPQHF.

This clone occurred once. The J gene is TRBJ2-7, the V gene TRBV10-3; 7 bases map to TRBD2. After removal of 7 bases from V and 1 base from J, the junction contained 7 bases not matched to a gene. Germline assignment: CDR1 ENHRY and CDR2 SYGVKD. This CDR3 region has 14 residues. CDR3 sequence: CAITSGDLSYEQYF. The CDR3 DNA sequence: TGTGCCATCACTAGCGGTGATCTTTCCTACGAGCAGTACTTC.

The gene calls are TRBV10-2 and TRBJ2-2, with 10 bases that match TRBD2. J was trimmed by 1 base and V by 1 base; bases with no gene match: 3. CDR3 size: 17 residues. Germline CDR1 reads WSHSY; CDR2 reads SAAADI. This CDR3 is CASSEFLAGENTGELFF. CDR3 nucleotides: TGCGCCAGCAGTGAGTTCCTAGCGGGAGAGAACACCGGGGAGCTGTTTTTT.

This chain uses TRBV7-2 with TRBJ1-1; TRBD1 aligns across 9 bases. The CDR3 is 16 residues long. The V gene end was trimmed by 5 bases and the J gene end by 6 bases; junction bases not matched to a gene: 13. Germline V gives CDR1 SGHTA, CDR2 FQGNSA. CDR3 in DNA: TGTGCCAGCAGCCGCAATACCGGGACAGGGATCTCTGAAGCTTTCTTT. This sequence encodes CASSRNTGTGISEAFF.

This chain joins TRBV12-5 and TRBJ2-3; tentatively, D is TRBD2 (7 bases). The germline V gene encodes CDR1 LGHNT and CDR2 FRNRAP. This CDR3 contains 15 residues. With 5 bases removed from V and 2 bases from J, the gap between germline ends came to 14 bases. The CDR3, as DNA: TGTGCTAGTGGTGCCTGGGGGGGCTTCACAGATACGCAGTATTTT. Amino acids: CASGAWGGFTDTQYF.

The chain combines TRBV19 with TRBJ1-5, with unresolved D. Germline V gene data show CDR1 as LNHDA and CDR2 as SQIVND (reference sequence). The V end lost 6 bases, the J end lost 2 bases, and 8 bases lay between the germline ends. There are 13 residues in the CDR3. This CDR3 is CASRIRGNQPQHF. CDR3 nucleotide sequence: TGTGCCAGTAGGATTAGAGGCAATCAGCCCCAGCATTTT.

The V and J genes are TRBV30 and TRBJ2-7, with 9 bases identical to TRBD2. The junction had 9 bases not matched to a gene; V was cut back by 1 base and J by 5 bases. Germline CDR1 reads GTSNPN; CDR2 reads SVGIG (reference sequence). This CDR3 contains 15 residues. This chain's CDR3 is CAWSAASGMGNEQYF. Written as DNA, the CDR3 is TGTGCCTGGAGTGCGGCTAGCGGGATGGGCAACGAGCAGTACTTC.

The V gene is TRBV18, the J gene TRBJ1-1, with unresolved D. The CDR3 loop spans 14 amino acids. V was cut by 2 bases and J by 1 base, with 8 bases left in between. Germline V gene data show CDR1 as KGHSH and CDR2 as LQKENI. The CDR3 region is CASSPGVENTEAFF. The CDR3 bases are TGTGCCAGCTCACCAGGAGTAGAGAACACTGAAGCTTTCTTT.